This T cell receptor (beta chain) came from a study of blood T cell repertoires in COVID-19. TCRdb's copy holds only in-frame clones and misses some; the assay was immunoSEQ multiplex PCR. The data contain 150,000 to 190,000 clones, about 88% of them singletons. V was shortened by 6 bases and J by 5 bases, with 13 bases between the two germline ends. CDR3 length: 13 amino acids. The germline CDR1 and CDR2 sequences are SGHAT and FQNNGV. V usage is TRBV11-2 and J usage is TRBJ2-5, with D hard to call. The specimen sequenced was peripheral blood. This clonotype was sampled from a woman in her sixties with COVID-19, enrolled during active disease. The CDR3 region has the DNA TGTGCCAGCAGGGTGGGCACCGTGGAGACCCAGTACTTC. Protein sequence: CASRVGTVETQYF.